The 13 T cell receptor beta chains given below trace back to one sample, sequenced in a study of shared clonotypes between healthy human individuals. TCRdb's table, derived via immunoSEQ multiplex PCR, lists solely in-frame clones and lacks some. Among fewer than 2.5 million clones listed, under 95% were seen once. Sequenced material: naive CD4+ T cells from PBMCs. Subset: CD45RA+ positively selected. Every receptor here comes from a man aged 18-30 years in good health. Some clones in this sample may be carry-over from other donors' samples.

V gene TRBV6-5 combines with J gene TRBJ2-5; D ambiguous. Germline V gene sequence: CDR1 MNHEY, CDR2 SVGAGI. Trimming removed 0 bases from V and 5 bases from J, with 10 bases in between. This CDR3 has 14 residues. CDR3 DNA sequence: TGTGCCAGCAGTTACTCGAATCCCAGGGAGACCCAGTACTTC. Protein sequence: CASSYSNPRETQYF.

CDR3 sequence: CASSSTGTGGLRTNVLTF. CDR3 nucleotides: TGCGCCAGCAGCTCAACCGGGACAGGGGGCTTGAGAACCAACGTCCTGACTTTC. The chain links TRBV5-1 to TRBJ2-6; 12 nucleotides match TRBD1. The germline CDR1 and CDR2 sequences are SGHRS and YFSETQ. The CDR3 has 18 residues. After removal of 3 bases from V and 8 bases from J, the junction contained 12 bases not matched to a gene.

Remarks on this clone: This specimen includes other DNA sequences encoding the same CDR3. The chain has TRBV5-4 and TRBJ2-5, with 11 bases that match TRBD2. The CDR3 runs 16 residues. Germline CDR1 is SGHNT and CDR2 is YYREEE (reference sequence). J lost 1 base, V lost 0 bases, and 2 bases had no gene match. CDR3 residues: CASSLGLAGIQETQYF. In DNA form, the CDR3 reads TGTGCCAGCAGCTTGGGACTAGCGGGGATCCAAGAGACCCAGTACTTC.

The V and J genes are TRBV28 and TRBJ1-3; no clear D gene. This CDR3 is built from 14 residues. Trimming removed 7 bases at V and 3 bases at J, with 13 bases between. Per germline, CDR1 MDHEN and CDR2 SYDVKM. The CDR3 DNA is TGTGCCAGCAAAGGACGGGCAATTGGAAACACCATATATTTT. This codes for CASKGRAIGNTIYF.

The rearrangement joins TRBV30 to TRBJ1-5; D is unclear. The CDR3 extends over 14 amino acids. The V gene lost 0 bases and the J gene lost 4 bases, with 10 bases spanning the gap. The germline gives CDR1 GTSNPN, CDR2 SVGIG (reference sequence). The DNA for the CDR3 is TGTGCCTGGAGTGTAGACGGGTGGAATCAGCCCCAGCATTTT. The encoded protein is CAWSVDGWNQPQHF.

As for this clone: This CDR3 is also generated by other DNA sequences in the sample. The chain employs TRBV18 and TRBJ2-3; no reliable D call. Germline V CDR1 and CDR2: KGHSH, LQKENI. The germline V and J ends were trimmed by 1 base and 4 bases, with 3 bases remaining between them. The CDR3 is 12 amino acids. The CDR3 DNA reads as TGTGCCAGCTCACCACAGGCAGATACGCAGTATTTT. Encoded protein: CASSPQADTQYF.

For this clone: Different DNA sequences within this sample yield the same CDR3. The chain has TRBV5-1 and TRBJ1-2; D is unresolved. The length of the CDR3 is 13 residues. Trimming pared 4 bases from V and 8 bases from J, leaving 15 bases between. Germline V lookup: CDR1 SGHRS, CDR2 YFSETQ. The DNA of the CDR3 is TGCGCCAGCAGCCTCGGGCCCCTGGGGGGCTACACCTTC. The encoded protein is CASSLGPLGGYTF.

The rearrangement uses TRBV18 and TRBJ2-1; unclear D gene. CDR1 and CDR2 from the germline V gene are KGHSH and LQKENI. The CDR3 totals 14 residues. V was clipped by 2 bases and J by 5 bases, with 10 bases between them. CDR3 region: CASSPGGPNNEQFF. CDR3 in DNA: TGTGCCAGCTCACCAGGCGGCCCCAACAATGAGCAGTTCTTC.

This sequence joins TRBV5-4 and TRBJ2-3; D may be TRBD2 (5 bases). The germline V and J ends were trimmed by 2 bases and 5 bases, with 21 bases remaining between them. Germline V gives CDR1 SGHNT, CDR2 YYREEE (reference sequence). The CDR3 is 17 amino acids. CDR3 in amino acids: CASSFRSAAGGRDTQYF. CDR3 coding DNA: TGTGCCAGCAGCTTCCGGTCGGCGGCCGGAGGTAGAGATACGCAGTATTTT.

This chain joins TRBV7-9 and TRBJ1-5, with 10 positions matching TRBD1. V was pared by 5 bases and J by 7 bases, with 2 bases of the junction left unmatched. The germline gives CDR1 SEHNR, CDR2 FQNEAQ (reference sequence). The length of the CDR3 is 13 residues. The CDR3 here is CASSPGQGQPQHF. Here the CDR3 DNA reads TGTGCCAGCAGCCCGGGACAGGGGCAGCCCCAGCATTTT.

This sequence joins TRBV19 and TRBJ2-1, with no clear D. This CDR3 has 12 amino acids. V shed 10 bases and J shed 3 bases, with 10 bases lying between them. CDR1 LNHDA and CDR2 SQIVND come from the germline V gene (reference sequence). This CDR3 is CATRTNYNEQFF. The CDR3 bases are TGTGCCACCAGGACCAACTACAATGAGCAGTTCTTC.

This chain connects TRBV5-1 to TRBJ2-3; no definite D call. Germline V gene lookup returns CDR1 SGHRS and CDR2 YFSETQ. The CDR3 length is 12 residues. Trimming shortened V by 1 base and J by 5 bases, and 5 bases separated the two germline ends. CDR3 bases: TGCGCCAGCAGCTTGTATGGAGATACGCAGTATTTT. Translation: CASSLYGDTQYF. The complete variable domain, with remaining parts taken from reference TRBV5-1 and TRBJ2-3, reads KAGVTQTPRYLIKTRGQQVTLSCSPISGHRSVSWYQQTPGQGLQFLFEYFSETQRNKGNFPGRFSGRQFSNSRSEMNVSTLELGDSALYLCASSLYGDTQYFGPGTRLTVL.

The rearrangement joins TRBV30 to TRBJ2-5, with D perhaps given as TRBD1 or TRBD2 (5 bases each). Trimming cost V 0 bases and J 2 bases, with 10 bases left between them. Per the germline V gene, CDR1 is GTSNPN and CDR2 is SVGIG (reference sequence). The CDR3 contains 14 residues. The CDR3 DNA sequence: TGTGCCTGGAGTGTGTGGGGGAAACAAGAGACCCAGTACTTC. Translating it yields CAWSVWGKQETQYF.